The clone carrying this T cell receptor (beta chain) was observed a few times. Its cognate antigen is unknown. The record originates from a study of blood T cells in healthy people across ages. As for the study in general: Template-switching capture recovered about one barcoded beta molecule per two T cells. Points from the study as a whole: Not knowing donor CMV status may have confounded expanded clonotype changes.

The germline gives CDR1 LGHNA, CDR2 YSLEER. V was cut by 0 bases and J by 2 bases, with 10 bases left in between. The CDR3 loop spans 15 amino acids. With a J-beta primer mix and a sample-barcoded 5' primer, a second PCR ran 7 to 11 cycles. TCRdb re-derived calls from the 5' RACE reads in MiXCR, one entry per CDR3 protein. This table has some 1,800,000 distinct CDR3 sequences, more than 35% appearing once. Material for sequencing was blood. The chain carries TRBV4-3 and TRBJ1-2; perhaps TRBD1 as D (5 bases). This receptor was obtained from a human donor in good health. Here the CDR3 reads CASSQDREENYGYTF. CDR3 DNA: TGCGCCAGCAGCCAAGACAGGGAAGAGAACTATGGCTACACCTTC.